This TCR beta chain emerged from a study of blood T cell repertoires in COVID-19. Overall study: Acute and convalescent COVID-19 specimens originated in the United States, Italy and Spain. T cells, B-cell-depleted T cells, or PBMCs provided the cDNA or gDNA that served as material.

Original data processing: Reference gene primer amplification gave nucleated cell count estimates. Generated by immunoSEQ multiplex PCR, the TCRdb table keeps only in-frame clones and is missing some. For V, J and clone size, that table is used; D and trimming come from the DNA. The sample has approximately 200,000 clones, about 86% seen once. The specimen sequenced was peripheral blood. The sequence came from a woman younger than 45 with active or convalescent COVID-19.

CDR3 sequence: CSVSGTSVSYEQYF. CDR3 sequence (DNA): TGCAGCGTATCCGGGACTAGCGTTTCCTACGAGCAGTACTTC. V is TRBV29-1 and J is TRBJ2-7, with 10 bases matching TRBD2. The CDR3 is 14 residues long. The germline V gene has CDR1 SQVTM and CDR2 ANQGSEA. The V and J ends lost 6 bases and 1 base, in that order; junction bases with no gene match: 6.